This T cell receptor (beta chain) was sequenced in a study of patients and donors after allogeneic stem cell transplantation. This clonotype has just one count. TCRdb ran MiXCR on the RT-PCR reads and lists one entry per CDR3 protein. The profile shows about 960,000 distinct CDR3 sequences, roughly 18% of them singletons. There are 17 residues in the CDR3. CDR1 is SNHLY, CDR2 FYNNEI, per germline. V was pared by 2 bases and J by 0 bases, with 14 bases between. The clonotype was recovered from a human donor who was either an allogeneic HSCT recipient or a stem cell or donor lymphocyte infusion donor (not recorded which). It is not recorded whose cells these are; they may come from a transplant donor. The chain is built from TRBV2 and TRBJ1-3; weak D call: TRBD1 (5 bases). The specimen was blood, either unsorted or a sorted T cell fraction (not recorded which). The CDR3 reads CASSEWGPLSSGNTIYF. CDR3 sequence (DNA): TGTGCCAGCAGTGAATGGGGACCGCTGAGCTCTGGAAACACCATATATTTT.